Listed below are T cell receptor beta chains from one sample, sequenced in a study of cytomegalovirus exposure and HLA in healthy donors. Method: immunoSEQ multiplex PCR; TCRdb's copy keeps in-frame clones and lacks some. Of 210,000 or so clones in the sample, around 83% were seen once. Sample: PBMCs. Every receptor here comes from a girl aged 2 to 10 in good health and CMV-seronegative. The CDR3 runs from the conserved cysteine through the conserved F or W. Fields, in order: clone size, J gene, V gene, D gene, CDR3 DNA, CDR3 protein. A D gene is named only where the DNA matches it firmly. Rows may omit the clone size; those that give it use once, few, many or a size class.

size: NA
J: TRBJ2-7
V: TRBV2
D: NA
DNA: TGTGCCAGCAGTCCCCCGTCCTACGAGCAGTACTTC
CDR3: CASSPPSYEQYF

size: NA
J: TRBJ1-6
V: TRBV5-1
D: TRBD1
DNA: TGCGCCAGCAGTTTAGGACAGGGGGCAAATTCACCCCTCCACTTT
CDR3: CASSLGQGANSPLHF

size: NA
J: TRBJ2-3
V: TRBV7-6
D: TRBD2
DNA: TGTGCCAGCAGCTTAGACGGGAGGGCCCTCACAGATACGCAGTATTTT
CDR3: CASSLDGRALTDTQYF

size: NA
J: TRBJ2-3
V: TRBV18
D: NA
DNA: TGTGCCAGCTCACCACAAACGGGTAGCACAGATACGCAGTATTTT
CDR3: CASSPQTGSTDTQYF

size: NA
J: TRBJ1-6
V: TRBV30
D: NA
DNA: TGTGCCTGGAGTCGTCAACAGGGTAATTCACCCCTCCACTTT
CDR3: CAWSRQQGNSPLHF

size: NA
J: TRBJ2-3
V: TRBV6-1
D: NA
DNA: TGTGCCAGCAGTGAAGTTCCAGGGTTAGATACGCAGTATTTT
CDR3: CASSEVPGLDTQYF

size: once
J: TRBJ2-6
V: TRBV7-8
D: TRBD2
DNA: TGTGCCAGCAGCTTCTGGGGGGGGTCAGGGTCTGGGGCCAACGTCCTGACTTTC
CDR3: CASSFWGGSGSGANVLTF

size: NA
J: TRBJ2-1
V: TRBV4-2
D: TRBD2
DNA: TGTGCCAGCAGCCCTTGGACTAGCGGGAGCTACAATGAGCAGTTCTTC
CDR3: CASSPWTSGSYNEQFF

size: NA
J: TRBJ2-1
V: TRBV19
D: TRBD2
DNA: TGTGCCAGTAGTATCCTAGCGGGGGTTCACAATGAGCAGTTCTTC
CDR3: CASSILAGVHNEQFF

size: few
J: TRBJ1-4
V: TRBV5-1
D: TRBD1
DNA: TGCGCCAGCAGCTTAACAGGGGCTACTAATGAAAAACTGTTTTTT
CDR3: CASSLTGATNEKLFF

size: few
J: TRBJ1-5
V: TRBV19
D: NA
DNA: TGTGCCAGTAATCCATATATACGGGACAATCAGCCCCAGCATTTT
CDR3: CASNPYIRDNQPQHF

size: NA
J: TRBJ2-7
V: TRBV4-2
D: NA
DNA: TGTGCCAGCAGCCAAGAATACGAGCAGTACTTC
CDR3: CASSQEYEQYF

size: NA
J: TRBJ2-1
V: TRBV11-1
D: TRBD1
DNA: TGTGCCAGCAGCTTACTACCGGGACAGGGGTCCAATGAGCAGTTCTTC
CDR3: CASSLLPGQGSNEQFF

size: NA
J: TRBJ2-7
V: TRBV7-9
D: TRBD2
DNA: TGTGCCAGCAGCCCCAGCGGGGGTAGTAACGAGCAGTACTTC
CDR3: CASSPSGGSNEQYF

size: NA
J: TRBJ1-1
V: TRBV2
D: NA
DNA: TGTGCCAGGGCAAAAGAGCAGGGAAGAGGAGCTTTCTTT
CDR3: CARAKEQGRGAFF

size: NA
J: TRBJ1-5
V: TRBV6-6
D: NA
DNA: TGTGCCAGCAGTTATCGCGACTGGGTTCGCAATCAGCCCCAGCATTTT
CDR3: CASSYRDWVRNQPQHF

size: NA
J: TRBJ2-4
V: TRBV5-1
D: TRBD1
DNA: TGCGCCAGCAGCTGGGAGGGACAGGGGGGAAACATTCAGTACTTC
CDR3: CASSWEGQGGNIQYF

size: once
J: TRBJ2-3
V: TRBV19
D: NA
DNA: TGTGCCAGTAGGGCGGGTAACACAGATACGCAGTATTTT
CDR3: CASRAGNTDTQYF

size: few
J: TRBJ1-6
V: TRBV7-9
D: TRBD1
DNA: TGTGCCAGCAGCTTAGGCGGGACAGGAGCTCTGGTTTCACCCCTCCACTTT
CDR3: CASSLGGTGALVSPLHF

size: NA
J: TRBJ2-1
V: TRBV15
D: TRBD2
DNA: TGTGCCACCAGCTGGAGTCTAAATGGACTAGCGGGTTACAATGAGCAGTTCTTC
CDR3: CATSWSLNGLAGYNEQFF

size: NA
J: TRBJ2-1
V: TRBV6-1
D: TRBD2
DNA: TGTGCCAGCAGTGTATCTTCGACTAGCGGGGTATTGAGCTCCTACAATGAGCAGTTCTTC
CDR3: CASSVSSTSGVLSSYNEQFF

size: few
J: TRBJ2-7
V: TRBV21-1
D: NA
DNA: TGTGCCAGCAGCAGACCGAGACTAGCGGGTGCCTACGAGCAGTACTTC
CDR3: CASSRPRLAGAYEQYF

size: NA
J: TRBJ2-2
V: TRBV19
D: TRBD2
DNA: TGTGCCAGTACCAATATACCGGGACTAGCCACCGGGGAGCTGTTTTTT
CDR3: CASTNIPGLATGELFF

size: NA
J: TRBJ2-2
V: TRBV29-1
D: TRBD1
DNA: TGCAGCGTGTACAGGGGTGGGACCGGGGAGCTGTTTTTT
CDR3: CSVYRGGTGELFF

size: NA
J: TRBJ2-1
V: TRBV11-3
D: NA
DNA: TGTGCCAGCAGCCCTAGGAAGGTCGGGGACATCTACAATGAGCAGTTCTTC
CDR3: CASSPRKVGDIYNEQFF

size: NA
J: TRBJ2-3
V: TRBV4-1
D: NA
DNA: TGCGCCAGCAGCCAAGAGGGTACAGCCTCGACCCTACCACGCACAGATACGCAGTATTTT
CDR3: CASSQEGTASTLPRTDTQYF

size: few
J: TRBJ2-5
V: TRBV7-8
D: TRBD2
DNA: TGTGCCAGCAGCTTAGTTATCGCTAGCGGGGAAGAGACCCAGTACTTC
CDR3: CASSLVIASGEETQYF

size: NA
J: TRBJ1-3
V: TRBV5-1
D: NA
DNA: TGCGCCAGCAGCCGCGCCGACTCTGGAAACACCATATATTTT
CDR3: CASSRADSGNTIYF

size: NA
J: TRBJ2-1
V: TRBV20-1
D: NA
DNA: TGCAGTGCTAGAGATCGAACCACGGGGTTCTTC
CDR3: CSARDRTTGFF

size: NA
J: TRBJ2-5
V: TRBV6-5
D: TRBD2
DNA: TGTGCCAGCAGTTACGGCGGGGGGGAGACCCAGTACTTC
CDR3: CASSYGGGETQYF

size: once
J: TRBJ1-1
V: TRBV27
D: TRBD1
DNA: TGTGCCAGCAGTTCCGACAGGGCTCTTAGGACTGAAGCTTTCTTT
CDR3: CASSSDRALRTEAFF

size: NA
J: TRBJ2-5
V: TRBV6-1
D: NA
DNA: TGTGCCAGCAGTGATGCTCCTCGGGACACCCAAGAGACCCAGTACTTC
CDR3: CASSDAPRDTQETQYF

size: NA
J: TRBJ1-6
V: TRBV6-5
D: NA
DNA: TGTGCCAGCAGTTCTCTATCCTATAATTCACCCCTCCACTTT
CDR3: CASSSLSYNSPLHF

size: NA
J: TRBJ2-7
V: TRBV7-9
D: NA
DNA: TGCGCCAGCAGCTTAGAACTTTATTCCTACGAGCAGTACTTC
CDR3: CASSLELYSYEQYF

size: NA
J: TRBJ1-3
V: TRBV19
D: NA
DNA: TGTGCCAGTGGGATTCCGGGACTCCGCTCTGGAAACACCATATATTTT
CDR3: CASGIPGLRSGNTIYF

size: few
J: TRBJ1-4
V: TRBV10-2
D: NA
DNA: TGCGCCAGCAGTGGGACCGGGCGGGGTGAAAAACTGTTTTTT
CDR3: CASSGTGRGEKLFF

size: NA
J: TRBJ2-2
V: TRBV7-2
D: TRBD2
DNA: TGTGCCAGCAGCCCCCTTGCAAGCGGGGGCGTAGGGGAGCTGTTTTTT
CDR3: CASSPLASGGVGELFF

size: NA
J: TRBJ2-7
V: TRBV5-1
D: NA
DNA: TGCGCCAGCAGCTTGGGACAGCCCTTCGACGAGCAGTACTTC
CDR3: CASSLGQPFDEQYF

size: NA
J: TRBJ1-1
V: TRBV11-3
D: NA
DNA: TGTGCCAGCAGCGCAACGGGGAACACTGAAGCTTTCTTT
CDR3: CASSATGNTEAFF

size: NA
J: TRBJ1-6
V: TRBV7-2
D: NA
DNA: TGTGCCAGCAGCTTAAATACTTATAATTCACCCCTCCACTTT
CDR3: CASSLNTYNSPLHF

size: NA
J: TRBJ1-5
V: TRBV21-1
D: NA
DNA: TGTGCCAGCAGCGGGACAGGGGGCCCCAATCAGCCCCAGCATTTT
CDR3: CASSGTGGPNQPQHF

size: NA
J: TRBJ2-3
V: TRBV21-1
D: NA
DNA: TGTGCCAGCAGCAAAGTTGACGGGGGGGGTCCAGATACGCAGTATTTT
CDR3: CASSKVDGGGPDTQYF

size: NA
J: TRBJ2-2
V: TRBV4-2
D: TRBD1
DNA: TGTGCCAGCAGCCAAAGGGGGACAGGGGGAAACACCGGGGAGCTGTTTTTT
CDR3: CASSQRGTGGNTGELFF

size: NA
J: TRBJ2-7
V: TRBV28
D: TRBD2
DNA: TGTGCCAGCAGTCCCCGCGGAGCGGGAGGGAGGGAGCAGTACTTC
CDR3: CASSPRGAGGREQYF

size: NA
J: TRBJ2-1
V: TRBV7-2
D: NA
DNA: TGTGCCAGCAGCTCCGAGACTAGAGGCGAGCAGTTCTTC
CDR3: CASSSETRGEQFF

size: NA
J: TRBJ2-5
V: TRBV2
D: NA
DNA: TGTGCCAGCAGTAGGGAGAACGGCCAAGAGACCCAGTACTTC
CDR3: CASSRENGQETQYF

size: NA
J: TRBJ2-1
V: TRBV7-8
D: TRBD1
DNA: TGTGCCAGCAGCCCGACAGGGTTTAATGGCAATGAGCAGTTCTTC
CDR3: CASSPTGFNGNEQFF

size: NA
J: TRBJ1-2
V: TRBV7-9
D: TRBD1
DNA: TGTGCCAGCAGCCCCGTCCCGGGACAGGGTTCCTATGGCTACACCTTC
CDR3: CASSPVPGQGSYGYTF

size: NA
J: TRBJ2-5
V: TRBV30
D: NA
DNA: TGTGCCTGGAGTGTACGGTACTTCCAAGAGACCCAGTACTTC
CDR3: CAWSVRYFQETQYF

size: NA
J: TRBJ2-3
V: TRBV6-1
D: TRBD2
DNA: TGTGCCAGCAGTGAACGAGCGGGAGGGCCAGATACGCAGTATTTT
CDR3: CASSERAGGPDTQYF

size: NA
J: TRBJ1-1
V: TRBV14
D: NA
DNA: TGTGCCAGCAGCCAAAGCTCTTGGAGGAACACTGAAGCTTTCTTT
CDR3: CASSQSSWRNTEAFF

size: NA
J: TRBJ1-5
V: TRBV2
D: TRBD1
DNA: TGTGCCAGCAGTGATCGGACAGGGAGCAATCAGCCCCAGCATTTT
CDR3: CASSDRTGSNQPQHF

size: NA
J: TRBJ1-3
V: TRBV5-1
D: TRBD1
DNA: TGCGCCAGCAGCCTGACAGGGCCCGGAAACACCATATATTTT
CDR3: CASSLTGPGNTIYF

size: NA
J: TRBJ2-3
V: TRBV19
D: TRBD1
DNA: TGTGCCAGCCGACAGGGGGGTACAGATACGCAGTATTTT
CDR3: CASRQGGTDTQYF

size: NA
J: TRBJ1-4
V: TRBV19
D: NA
DNA: TGTGCCAGTACCCATCCCGACGAGGTGGGTGAAAAACTGTTTTTT
CDR3: CASTHPDEVGEKLFF